This is a list of T cell receptor beta chains from one sample in a study of cytomegalovirus exposure and HLA in healthy donors. The assay was immunoSEQ multiplex PCR, and TCRdb's table has in-frame clones only and misses some. The profile shows roughly 80,000 clones, about two thirds of them singletons. Sequences were obtained from PBMCs. The receptors shown here come from a woman aged 45-60 years in good health and CMV-seropositive. CDR3s leave out the opening cysteine and the closing phenylalanine or tryptophan.

TRBV20-1 | SASPFGQQF
TRBV28 | ASSLVERGAYEQY
TRBV14 | ASSQGGLTTDTQY
TRBV4-1 | ASSQSPGQGSEQF
TRBV9 | ASSSRTGKDGYT
TRBV9 | ASSSRVNEQF
TRBV10-3 | AISGETQNTEAF
TRBV19 | ASSRVDRGGDEQY
TRBV5-1 | ASSLSGTLSSGANVLT
TRBV10-1 | ASSESTTGVSTDTQY
TRBV9 | ASSVQRAPSYNEQF
TRBV7-9 | ASSQQGAQETQY
TRBV7-9 | ASINSGRTDTQY
TRBV6-5 | ASSRDSNAGELF
TRBV7-9 | AQSDLFSTDTQY
TRBV11-3 | ASSYLTDTQY
TRBV28 | ASSFRQANQPQH
TRBV7-9 | ASSFAQGDDTQY
TRBV19 | ASSWGHNSGNTIY
TRBV11-3 | ASSLAFAEETQY
TRBV6-5 | ASSYDPGTAEKLF
TRBV7-8 | ASSPRTADYGYT
TRBV7-3 | ASSKTGQGNQPQH
TRBV5-5 | ASSPEAGSGVETQY
TRBV4-2 | ASSPDRGSQPQH
TRBV5-5 | ASSPGLGLAHEQY
TRBV4-1 | ASSRTTVDRGNSPLH
TRBV9 | ASSSGIRGGNEQF
TRBV9 | ASSDGTDYGYT
TRBV4-1 | ASSQAGLQETQY
TRBV30 | AWSVQGASAF
TRBV5-1 | ASSLGTGRNPLH
TRBV6-5 | ASSYSDRGLKGYT
TRBV7-9 | ASSSTRGLAGELF
TRBV30 | AWNPWTGGTEAF
TRBV7-9 | ASRQGQGNTIY
TRBV9 | ASSAGGGSYNEQF
TRBV27 | ASSFGRGFYNEQF
TRBV7-9 | ASSEDRVNEKLF
TRBV7-7 | ASSPLAGGDGEQY
TRBV18 | ASSPPATGSYEQY
TRBV4-2 | ASSQVSGGDRRNIQY
TRBV28 | ASSLRTSWREQF
TRBV18 | ASSPRTGDVYQPQH
TRBV28 | ASSRRSGGNNEQF
TRBV6-5 | ASSPSSPGAIY
TRBV5-1 | ASSLILGRWIPSGGNTGELF
TRBV7-9 | ASRGGEETQY
TRBV6-1 | ASTLDYSGNTIY
TRBV5-1 | ASTERTAHSYEQY
TRBV2 | ASMRQGIQPQH
TRBV14 | ASSPTIGDRGGDEQF
TRBV7-3 | ASSRNRDRDGDEQF
TRBV11-2 | ASSFGGAPQF
TRBV10-1 | ASSEGLAEYEQY
TRBV19 | ASSPGLTTGELF
TRBV2 | ASDRGNNQPQH
TRBV5-4 | ASSLAAYTEAF
TRBV6-5 | ASSATSGPRNIQY